The 11 T cell receptor beta chains given below trace back to one sample, sequenced in a study of T cell responses to AZD1222 COVID-19 vaccine. The protocol was immunoSEQ multiplex PCR, while the TCRdb copy is restricted to in-frame clones and leaves out a portion. The table records approximately 180,000 clones, approximately 86% of them present only once. The source material was peripheral blood, sampled on day 0 of AZD1222 vaccination. These receptors all stem from an adult in good health.

The chain recombines TRBV5-1 with TRBJ2-7; tentatively, D is TRBD2 (6 bases). The CDR3 covers 14 residues. V was clipped by 4 bases and J by 0 bases, with 11 bases between them. Germline CDR1 is SGHRS and CDR2 is YFSETQ. The CDR3 coding sequence is TGCGCCAGCAGCCGGGACGGGAGCTCCTACGAGCAGTACTTC. Its translation is CASSRDGSSYEQYF.

The chain couples TRBV5-1 to TRBJ2-1; D gene ambiguous. The CDR3 has 13 residues. CDR1 and CDR2 from the germline V gene are SGHRS and YFSETQ. V was trimmed by 0 bases and J by 6 bases, leaving 7 bases between them. CDR3 region: CASSLGSSNEQFF. For the CDR3, the DNA is TGCGCCAGCAGCTTGGGGTCAAGCAATGAGCAGTTCTTC.

CDR3 coding DNA: TGCGCCAGCAGACCAACAGGGGTTGGGACCGGGGAGCTGTTTTTT. Protein: CASRPTGVGTGELFF. This rearrangement joins TRBV5-1 to TRBJ2-2; 7 nucleotides line up with TRBD1. The germline gives CDR1 SGHRS, CDR2 YFSETQ. This CDR3 comprises 15 residues. V trimming: 5 bases; J trimming: 5 bases; junction bases outside the gene matches: 9.

The V and J genes are TRBV10-2 and TRBJ1-2, with TRBD1 identical over 8 bases. The CDR3 spans 13 residues. Germline V lookup: CDR1 WSHSY, CDR2 SAAADI. V gave up 4 bases and J gave up 5 bases; unmatched junction bases: 3. As DNA, the CDR3 is TGCGCCAGCAGTGTGGACAGGGAGTATGGCTACACCTTC. Protein sequence: CASSVDREYGYTF.

The CDR3 is CASSPQQGLRDTIYF. The CDR3 region has the DNA TGTGCCAGCAGCCCCCAGCAGGGGTTGAGGGACACCATATATTTT. The genes are TRBV11-3 and TRBJ1-3; maybe TRBD1 (6 bases). Trimming removed 5 bases from V and 8 bases from J, with 19 bases in between. Germline values: CDR1 SGHNT, CDR2 YENEEA. This CDR3 has 15 amino acids.

The chain couples TRBV4-2 to TRBJ1-1; D is undetermined. Germline V gives CDR1 LGHNA, CDR2 YNFKEQ. The CDR3 extends over 15 amino acids. V was clipped by 0 bases and J by 0 bases, with 8 bases between them. As DNA, the CDR3 is TGTGCCAGCAGCCAAGATCTCCTTCTGAACACTGAAGCTTTCTTT. Amino acids: CASSQDLLLNTEAFF.

The chain combines TRBV27 with TRBJ1-1; D is undetermined. CDR3 size: 13 residues. V was clipped by 2 bases and J by 1 base, with 5 bases between them. Germline CDR1 MNHEY, CDR2 SMNVEV (reference sequence). This chain's CDR3 is CASSLTRNTEAFF. CDR3 DNA: TGTGCCAGCAGTTTAACCAGGAACACTGAAGCTTTCTTT.

The chain links TRBV18 to TRBJ1-5, with unresolved D. With 6 bases removed from V and 5 bases from J, the gap between germline ends came to 8 bases. The V gene's germline CDR1 is KGHSH and CDR2 LQKENI. The CDR3 contains 12 residues. CDR3 residues: CASSGQDQPQHF. CDR3 coding DNA: TGTGCCAGCTCGGGTCAGGATCAGCCCCAGCATTTT.

Regarding this clone: The sample carries other DNA sequences with the same CDR3. V and J are TRBV28 and TRBJ2-7; D is undetermined. The germline V gene has CDR1 MDHEN and CDR2 SYDVKM. V gave up 2 bases and J gave up 7 bases, with 3 bases separating them. CDR3 length equals 10 residues. The chain's CDR3 is CASSLGEQYF. For the CDR3, the DNA is TGTGCCAGCAGTTTAGGAGAGCAGTACTTC.

The chain is built from TRBV9 and TRBJ1-4; TRBD1 agrees at 9 bases. This CDR3 is 15 amino acids long. The junction had 8 bases not matched to a gene; V was cut back by 4 bases and J by 7 bases. Germline CDR1 reads SGDLS; CDR2 reads YYNGEE. The DNA for the CDR3 is TGTGCCAGCAGCCCGAGCGGGACAGGGACTGAAAAACTGTTTTTT. Protein product: CASSPSGTGTEKLFF.

The chain carries TRBV5-6 and TRBJ2-2, with D maybe TRBD2 (5 bases). The V end was cut by 3 bases, the J end by 3 bases, with 15 bases between. The CDR3 is made up of 16 amino acids. The germline gives CDR1 SGHDT, CDR2 YYEEEE. CDR3 loop: CASSWTGSRDTGELFF. CDR3 sequence (DNA): TGTGCCAGCAGCTGGACGGGGAGTCGGGACACCGGGGAGCTGTTTTTT.